This note documents a single T cell receptor (beta chain) sequence. From RNA transcripts, TCR beta CDR3 regions were amplified. First-round RT-PCR with HTBI primers amplified the TCR CDR3 region. Each CDR3 protein is one row after TCRdb ran MiXCR on the multiplex PCR reads. The repertoire consists of around 350,000 distinct CDR3 sequences, with 20% to 25% occurring once and the leading ten covering roughly 70%. These data are taken from a study of T cells in Graves' hyperthyroidism and ophthalmopathy. Per the germline V gene, CDR1 is GTSNPN and CDR2 is SVGIG (reference sequence). This CDR3 has 11 residues. Stable Graves' hyperthyroidism meant no ophthalmopathy progression within 18 months. Disease duration under 2 months; hyperthyroidism patients were aged 18 to 65. Every diagnosis used clinical symptoms, serum thyroxine and TRAb, thyroid ultrasound and orbital computed tomography.

This receptor was taken from a man in his forties or fifties with Graves' hyperthyroidism. The V gene is TRBV30, the J gene TRBJ2-7, with 10 bases identical to TRBD2. The end of the DNA aligns better with TRBJ2-1, so the J call may be wrong. The specimen sequenced was blood. The CDR3 here is CAGEREGEQFF. The DNA of the CDR3 is TGTGCCGGGGAGCGGGAGGGCGAGCAGTTCTTC.